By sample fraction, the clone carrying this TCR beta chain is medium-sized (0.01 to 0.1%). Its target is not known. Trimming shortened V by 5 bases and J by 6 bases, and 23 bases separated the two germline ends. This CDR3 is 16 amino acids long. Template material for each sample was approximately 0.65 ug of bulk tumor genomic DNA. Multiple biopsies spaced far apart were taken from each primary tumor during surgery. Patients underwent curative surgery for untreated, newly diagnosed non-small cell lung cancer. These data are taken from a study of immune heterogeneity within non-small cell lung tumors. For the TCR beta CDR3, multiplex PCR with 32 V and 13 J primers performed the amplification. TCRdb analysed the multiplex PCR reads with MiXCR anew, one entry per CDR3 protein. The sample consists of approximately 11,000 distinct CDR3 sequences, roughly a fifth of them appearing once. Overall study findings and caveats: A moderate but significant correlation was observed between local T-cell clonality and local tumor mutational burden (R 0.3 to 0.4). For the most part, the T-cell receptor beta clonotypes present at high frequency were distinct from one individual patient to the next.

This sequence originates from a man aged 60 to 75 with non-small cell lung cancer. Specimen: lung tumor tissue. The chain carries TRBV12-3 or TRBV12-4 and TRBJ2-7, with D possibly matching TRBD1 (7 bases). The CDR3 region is CASSPQGGLGGGEQYF. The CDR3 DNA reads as TGTGCCAGCAGTCCCCAGGGGGGTTTGGGTGGCGGCGAGCAGTACTTC.